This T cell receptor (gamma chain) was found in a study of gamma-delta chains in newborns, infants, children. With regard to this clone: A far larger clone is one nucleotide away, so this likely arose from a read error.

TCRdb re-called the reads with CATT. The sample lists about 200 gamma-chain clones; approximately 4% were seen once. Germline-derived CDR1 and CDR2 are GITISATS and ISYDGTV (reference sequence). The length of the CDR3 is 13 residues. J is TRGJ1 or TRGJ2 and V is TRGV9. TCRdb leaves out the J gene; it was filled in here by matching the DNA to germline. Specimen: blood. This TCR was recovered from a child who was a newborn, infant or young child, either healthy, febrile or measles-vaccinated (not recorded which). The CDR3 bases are TGTGCCATGTGGGAGGTCCATTATTATAAGAAACTCTTT. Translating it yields CAMWEVHYYKKLF.